This T cell receptor beta chain was sequenced during a study of T cell changes during pregnancy in multiple sclerosis. Using immunoSEQ multiplex PCR, the repertoire was profiled, and TCRdb retains in-frame clones only, with some absent. The data contain around 59,000 clones, roughly 92% of them singletons. CDR1 and CDR2 from the germline V gene are SGHDT and YYEEEE. The CDR3 is made up of 16 amino acids. Deletions cut 1 base from V and 12 bases from J, with 23 bases between. The sample here was peripheral blood, taken in the first trimester of pregnancy. The receptor was isolated from a female donor with multiple sclerosis, enrolled in a pregnancy study. The chain has TRBV5-6 and TRBJ2-1; D perhaps matches TRBD1 (6 bases). This chain's CDR3 is CASSLSGFTMSRGQFF. As DNA, the CDR3 is TGTGCCAGCAGCTTGTCGGGTTTTACAATGAGCAGGGGGCAGTTCTTC.